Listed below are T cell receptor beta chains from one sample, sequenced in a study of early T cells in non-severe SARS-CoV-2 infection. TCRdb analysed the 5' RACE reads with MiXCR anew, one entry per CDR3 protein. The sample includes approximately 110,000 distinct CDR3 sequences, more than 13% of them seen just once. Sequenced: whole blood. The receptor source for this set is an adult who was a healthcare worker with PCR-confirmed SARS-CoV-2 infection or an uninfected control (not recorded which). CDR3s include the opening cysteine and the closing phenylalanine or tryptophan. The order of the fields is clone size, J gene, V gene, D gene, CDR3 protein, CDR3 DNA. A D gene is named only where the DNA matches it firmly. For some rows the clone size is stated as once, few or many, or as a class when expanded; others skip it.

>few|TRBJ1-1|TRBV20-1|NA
CSAETNTEAFF
TGCAGTGCCGAAACCAACACTGAAGCTTTCTTT
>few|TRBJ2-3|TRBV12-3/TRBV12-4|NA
CASSLRASRTDTQYF
TGTGCCAGCAGTTTAAGGGCTAGCAGAACCGATACGCAGTATTTT
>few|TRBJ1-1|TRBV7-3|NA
CATRTGPKGTEAFF
TGTGCCACCCGAACAGGGCCCAAAGGGACTGAAGCTTTCTTT
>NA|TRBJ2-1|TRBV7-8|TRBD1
CASSLGPSTGVGYNEQFF
TGTGCCAGCAGCTTAGGACCATCGACAGGGGTTGGCTACAATGAGCAGTTCTTC
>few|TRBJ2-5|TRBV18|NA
CASSPPTLGDETQYF
TGTGCCAGCTCACCACCAACCCTGGGGGATGAGACCCAGTACTTC
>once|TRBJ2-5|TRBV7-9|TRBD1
CASSYPRQGALETQYF
TGTGCCAGCAGCTACCCTCGACAGGGGGCCTTGGAGACCCAGTACTTC
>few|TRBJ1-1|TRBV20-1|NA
CSARDPPKAFF
TGCAGTGCTAGAGATCCCCCCAAAGCTTTCTTT
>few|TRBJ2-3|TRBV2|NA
CASRTDPSTDTQYF
TGTGCCAGCAGGACAGACCCTAGCACAGATACGCAGTATTTT
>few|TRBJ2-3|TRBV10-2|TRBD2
CASSGDPGLARDTQYF
TGCGCCAGCAGTGGGGACCCGGGACTAGCAAGGGATACGCAGTATTTT
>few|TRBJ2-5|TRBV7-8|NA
CASSRLDRETQYF
TGTGCCAGCAGTAGACTGGACCGCGAGACCCAGTACTTC
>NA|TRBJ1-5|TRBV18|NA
CASSYQGYSNQPQHF
TGTGCCAGCTCATATCAGGGGTATAGCAATCAGCCCCAGCATTTT
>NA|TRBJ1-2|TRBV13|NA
CASSYRQDGAYGYTF
TGTGCCAGCAGCTATCGACAGGACGGGGCCTATGGCTACACCTTC
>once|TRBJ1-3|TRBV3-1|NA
CASSQAVGNLGNTIYF
TGTGCCAGCAGCCAAGCGGTCGGCAATCTTGGAAACACCATATATTTT
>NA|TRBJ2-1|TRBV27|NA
CASTLLGTGGPYNEQFF
TGTGCCAGCACTCTTTTAGGAACAGGAGGTCCCTACAATGAGCAGTTCTTC
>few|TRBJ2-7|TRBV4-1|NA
CASSPGPREYEQYF
TGCGCCAGCAGCCCTGGGCCCAGGGAATACGAGCAGTACTTC
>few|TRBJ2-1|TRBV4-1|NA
CASSQVRSSYNEQFF
TGCGCCAGCAGCCAAGTCAGGAGCTCCTACAATGAGCAGTTCTTC
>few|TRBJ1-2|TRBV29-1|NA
CSVEQVANYGYTF
TGCAGCGTTGAACAGGTTGCTAACTATGGCTACACCTTC
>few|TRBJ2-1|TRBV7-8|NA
CASSLAPSANEQFF
TGTGCCAGCAGCTTAGCACCTAGCGCAAATGAGCAGTTCTTC
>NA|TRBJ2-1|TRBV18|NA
CASSPRHEQFF
TGTGCCAGCTCACCAAGACATGAGCAGTTCTTC
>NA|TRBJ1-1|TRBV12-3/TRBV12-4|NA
CASTPGHLGTEAFF
TGTGCCAGCACCCCGGGACACCTTGGGACTGAAGCTTTCTTT
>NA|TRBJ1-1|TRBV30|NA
CAWTGWTEAFF
TGTGCCTGGACGGGGTGGACTGAAGCTTTCTTT
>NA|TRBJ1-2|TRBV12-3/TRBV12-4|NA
CASKRGTDLYGYTF
TGTGCCAGCAAACGAGGGACTGACTTGTATGGCTACACCTTC